This T cell receptor (beta chain) came from a study of CD8+ T cells in alopecia areata. Extracted RNA was reverse transcribed, and the resulting cDNA served as sequencing template. Profiled with immunoSEQ multiplex PCR; TCRdb holds only in-frame clones, not every one. The data hold tens of thousands of clones, with 29% observed a single time. Study-level points and caveats: While patients received tofacitinib, many expanded lesional clones remained present in scalp and blood.

The treatment: oral pan-JAK inhibitor, 5-10 mg twice daily. Per the germline V gene, CDR1 is LGHNA and CDR2 is YSLEER. Trimming removed 4 bases from V and 7 bases from J; junction bases left unmatched: 13. The length of the CDR3 is 16 residues. Concerning this clone: Its specificity is not known.

Source: CD8+ T cells sorted from blood, taken at week 4, from a patient treated with tofacitinib. V gene TRBV4-3 combines with J gene TRBJ2-4, with 7 bases fitting TRBD1. The origin of this receptor is a human donor with alopecia areata. The CDR3 DNA reads as TGCGCCAGCAGCCCCGCCCCCGTGGCACAGGGGAACATTCAGTACTTC. It encodes CASSPAPVAQGNIQYF.